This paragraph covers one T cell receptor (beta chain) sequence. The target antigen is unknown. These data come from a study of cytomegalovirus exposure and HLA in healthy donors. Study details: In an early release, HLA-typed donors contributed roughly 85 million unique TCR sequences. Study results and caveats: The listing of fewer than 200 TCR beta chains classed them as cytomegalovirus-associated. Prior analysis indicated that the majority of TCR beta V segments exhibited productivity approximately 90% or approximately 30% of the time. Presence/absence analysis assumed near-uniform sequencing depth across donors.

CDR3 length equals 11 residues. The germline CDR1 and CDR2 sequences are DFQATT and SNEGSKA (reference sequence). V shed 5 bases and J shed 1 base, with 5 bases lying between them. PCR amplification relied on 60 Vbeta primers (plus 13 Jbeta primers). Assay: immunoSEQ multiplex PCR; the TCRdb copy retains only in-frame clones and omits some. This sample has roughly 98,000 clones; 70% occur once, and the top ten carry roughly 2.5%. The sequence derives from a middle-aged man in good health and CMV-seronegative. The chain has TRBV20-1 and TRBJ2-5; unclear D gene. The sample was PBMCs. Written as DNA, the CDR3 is TGCAGTGCTGCAGGCCAAGAGACCCAGTACTTC. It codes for CSAAGQETQYF.